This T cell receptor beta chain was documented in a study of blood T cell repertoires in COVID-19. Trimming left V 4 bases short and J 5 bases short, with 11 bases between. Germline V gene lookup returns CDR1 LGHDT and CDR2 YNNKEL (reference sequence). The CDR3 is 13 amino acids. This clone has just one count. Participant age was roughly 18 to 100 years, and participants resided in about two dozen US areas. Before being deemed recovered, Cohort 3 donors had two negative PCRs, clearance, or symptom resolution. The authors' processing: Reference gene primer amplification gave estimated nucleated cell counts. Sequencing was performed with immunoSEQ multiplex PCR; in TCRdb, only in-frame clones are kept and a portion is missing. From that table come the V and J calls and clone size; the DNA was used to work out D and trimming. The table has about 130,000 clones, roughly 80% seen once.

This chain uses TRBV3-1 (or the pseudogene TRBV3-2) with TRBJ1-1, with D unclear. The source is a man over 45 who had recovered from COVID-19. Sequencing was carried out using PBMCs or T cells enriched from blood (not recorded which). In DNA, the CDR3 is TGTGCCAGCAGCCCGCGACTGACTACTGAAGCTTTCTTT. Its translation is CASSPRLTTEAFF.